This TCR beta chain was identified in a study of T cell responses to AZD1222 COVID-19 vaccine. Overall study results and limits: There were mostly white British donors and more females than males, and clonal diversity was possibly underestimated.

Worth noting for this clone: The antigen is unknown.

Produced via immunoSEQ multiplex PCR; TCRdb's table is partial and in-frame only. The sample has 110,000 to 150,000 clones; 75% to 90% are singletons. The germline V gene encodes CDR1 MNHNS and CDR2 SASEGT. This CDR3 is built from 18 residues. The V end was cut by 2 bases, the J end by 1 base, with 17 bases between. V usage is TRBV6-1 and J usage is TRBJ1-4; D is unresolved. Sequenced material: peripheral blood, taken on day 0 of AZD1222 vaccination. This clonotype originated in an adult in good health. The CDR3 DNA sequence: TGTGCCAGCAGTGAATTTACTCCCGGCGGACTAACTAATGAAAAACTGTTTTTT. Amino acids: CASSEFTPGGLTNEKLFF.